Listed below are T cell receptor beta chains from one sample, sequenced in a study of Ad26.COV2.S vaccination and SARS-CoV-2 variants. The repertoire was sequenced with immunoSEQ multiplex PCR; TCRdb's copy has only in-frame clones and lacks some. The table records roughly 300,000 clones, around nine tenths of them present only once. Sequenced here: peripheral blood, sampled in a trial of Ad26.COV2.S vaccine versus placebo. The receptors were sampled from a person between 18 and 65 years old who received the Ad26.COV2.S COVID-19 vaccine or a placebo. Each CDR3 is given with its conserved first and last residue. The D gene is left open where the match is weak. Clone size is shown for a subset of rows, as once, few, many or a class of expanded clone.

>TRBV25-1|-|-|TRBJ1-2
TGTGCCAGCAGTGGGTCTCAGGCAAGATCTAACTATGGCTACACCTTC
CASSGSQARSNYGYTF
>TRBV7-9|-|-|TRBJ1-1
TGTGCCAGCAGCTTAGGGCCCCCGAGAGGGAACACTGAAGCTTTCTTT
CASSLGPPRGNTEAFF
>TRBV6-5|TRBD1|-|TRBJ1-1
TGTGCCAGCAGTTACACGGACAGGTCGAACACTGAAGCTTTCTTT
CASSYTDRSNTEAFF
>TRBV9|-|few|TRBJ2-2
TGTGCCAGCAGCGAAATCCCCGGGGAGCTGTTTTTT
CASSEIPGELFF
>TRBV27|-|once|TRBJ1-2
TGTGCCAGCAGTTTGACAGCCAACACTAACTATGGCTACACCTTC
CASSLTANTNYGYTF
>TRBV7-2|-|-|TRBJ2-5
TGTGCCAGCAGCCGCAGTGAGACCCAGTACTTC
CASSRSETQYF
>TRBV7-8|TRBD1|few|TRBJ1-5
TGTGCCAGCAGCCAGGGGGAACCTGATCCCCAGCATTTT
CASSQGEPDPQHF
>TRBV2|-|-|TRBJ1-5
TGTGCCAGCAGTAGGACAGGCAATCAGCCCCAGCATTTT
CASSRTGNQPQHF
>TRBV9|-|-|TRBJ1-1
TGTGCCAGCAGCGTAGTAATGAACACTGAAGCTTTCTTT
CASSVVMNTEAFF
>TRBV10-3|-|-|TRBJ2-5
TGTGCCATCACAGGTGATTCGCAAGAGACCCAGTACTTC
CAITGDSQETQYF
>TRBV24-1|TRBD1|-|TRBJ2-1
TGTGCCACCAGTACAGCTCGGGACAGGGGCGATGAGCAGTTCTTC
CATSTARDRGDEQFF
>TRBV19|-|-|TRBJ1-1
TGTGCCAGTAAGTCCCACTCGCGAGCTTTCTTT
CASKSHSRAFF
>TRBV27|TRBD1|-|TRBJ1-2
TGTGCCAGCAGTGTAGACAGGGAACACTTCAATGGCTACACCTTC
CASSVDREHFNGYTF
>TRBV14|-|once|TRBJ1-6
TGTGCCAGCAGCCCTTCCACGGGGTCGGGGAGCTCCTATAATTCACCCCTCCACTTT
CASSPSTGSGSSYNSPLHF
>TRBV19|TRBD1|-|TRBJ1-4
TGTGCCAGTGGTCGACAGGGTCGGGAAAAACTGTTTTTT
CASGRQGREKLFF
>TRBV18|-|-|TRBJ2-4
TGTGCCAGCTCCTCGCTTTCAGATGCCAAAAACATTCAGTACTTC
CASSSLSDAKNIQYF
>TRBV10-2|TRBD1|-|TRBJ1-1
TGCGCCAGCAGGTTGACAGGGGGCACTGAAGCTTTCTTT
CASRLTGGTEAFF
>TRBV3-1/TRBV3-2|TRBD2|-|TRBJ2-1
TGTGCCAGCAGCCAAGAGAATCTAGCGGGTCGCTCCTACAATGAGCAGTTCTTC
CASSQENLAGRSYNEQFF
>TRBV28|TRBD1|few|TRBJ1-5
TGTGCCAGCAGTTTGAACAGGGGTGTACAGCCCCAGCATTTT
CASSLNRGVQPQHF
>TRBV7-9|TRBD1|-|TRBJ1-1
TGTGCCAGCAGACCTTTAACAGGGGTGGGCACTGAAGCTTTCTTT
CASRPLTGVGTEAFF
>TRBV20-1|-|-|TRBJ1-5
TGCAGTGCTAGTTCGGCGGGGCAGAGGAGGCAGCCCCAGCATTTT
CSASSAGQRRQPQHF
>TRBV10-2|-|-|TRBJ1-1
TGCGCCAGCAAAGACAGTCGGGGTACTGAAGCTTTCTTT
CASKDSRGTEAFF
>TRBV27|-|-|TRBJ1-3
TGTGCCAGCAGTTTTAGGGGGAGGGGAAACACCATATATTTT
CASSFRGRGNTIYF
>TRBV27|-|-|TRBJ1-5
TGTGCCAGCGGCCCCGGGGACTATAGCAATCAGCCCCAGCATTTT
CASGPGDYSNQPQHF
>TRBV24-1|TRBD1|few|TRBJ2-1
TGTGCCACCAGTGATTTGAAGGACAGGGCAGGCAATGAGCAGTTCTTC
CATSDLKDRAGNEQFF
>TRBV10-1|TRBD2|-|TRBJ2-1
TGCGCCAGCAGTGTTAGCGGGAGTAAATACAATGAGCAGTTCTTC
CASSVSGSKYNEQFF
>TRBV28|-|-|TRBJ1-1
TGTGCCAGCAGTCTCCCGATGGAAACCACTGAAGCTTTCTTT
CASSLPMETTEAFF
>TRBV24-1|TRBD2|-|TRBJ2-3
TGTGCCACCAGTGATTCGGGACTAGCGGGAGTTACGCAGTATTTT
CATSDSGLAGVTQYF
>TRBV7-9|-|few|TRBJ2-5
TGTGCCAGCAGCCCCAACGGGGGTGGGCAAGAGACCCAGTACTTC
CASSPNGGGQETQYF
>TRBV28|TRBD1|-|TRBJ1-6
TGTGCCAGCAGTCCTCCCATAGGACAGGACTCTGAACCCCTCCACTTT
CASSPPIGQDSEPLHF
>TRBV5-1|-|-|TRBJ1-4
TGCGCCAGCAGCTTGGAACAGGATAATGAAAAACTGTTTTTT
CASSLEQDNEKLFF
>TRBV2|-|-|TRBJ2-7
TGTGCCAGCAGTTTCTCGGCAGGGTGGTCCCACGAGCAGTACTTC
CASSFSAGWSHEQYF
>TRBV5-4|-|-|TRBJ2-5
TGTGCCAGCAACCCCCGGGACCAAGAGACCCAGTACTTC
CASNPRDQETQYF
>TRBV4-1|TRBD1|-|TRBJ2-1
TGCGCCAGCAGCCAAGTAGGGGGACAGTGGGTAAATGAGCAGTTCTTC
CASSQVGGQWVNEQFF
>TRBV7-2|-|-|TRBJ1-3
TGTGCCAGCAGCTTCTCCGGCGGAAACACCATATATTTT
CASSFSGGNTIYF
>TRBV23-1|-|-|TRBJ2-7
TGCGCCAGCAGTCAATCAGTTTCTCGGGACAAGACCCACGAGCAGTACTTC
CASSQSVSRDKTHEQYF
>TRBV27|-|-|TRBJ1-6
TGTGCCAGCAGTTTACACAGGAGTGGTTCACCCCTCCACTTT
CASSLHRSGSPLHF
>TRBV5-1|TRBD1|-|TRBJ1-2
TGCGCCAGCAGCGCCAGGACAGGGGGTCTCTATGGCTACACCTTC
CASSARTGGLYGYTF
>TRBV5-1|-|-|TRBJ2-5
TGCGCCAGCAGCACCCCAGGGGTGGTTGAGACCCAGTACTTC
CASSTPGVVETQYF
>TRBV5-1|TRBD1|once|TRBJ1-4
TGCGCCAGCAGCTTGCCCGACGGGACAGGGCACGAAAAACTGTTTTTT
CASSLPDGTGHEKLFF
>TRBV5-8|-|-|TRBJ2-2
TGTGCCAGCAGCCGTTTGGGAGAGGCCGGGGAGCTGTTTTTT
CASSRLGEAGELFF
>TRBV19|-|once|TRBJ2-1
TGTGCCACCGCCGGGGCGGCGACCTCTTCCTACAATGAGCAGTTCTTC
CATAGAATSSYNEQFF